These T cell receptor beta chains were read from a single sample in a study of OX40 agonist ivuxolimab in advanced cancers. Some clones are missing from TCRdb's copy, which holds only in-frame ones; the method was immunoSEQ multiplex PCR. The table has roughly 76,000 clones, around nine tenths seen once. The sequencing here drew on CD4+ or CD8+ T cells sorted from blood, taken in a trial of the OX40 agonist ivuxolimab. The receptors derive from an adult with an advanced solid tumor such as melanoma, head and neck, liver or kidney cancer. Each CDR3 is given with its conserved first and last residue.

J	V	CDR3
TRBJ2-2	TRBV5-1	CASSGLAGGTGELFF
TRBJ2-7	TRBV28	CASSTSLTGLQGLYEQYF
TRBJ2-2	TRBV5-1	CASSLVVGVTGELFF
TRBJ2-3	TRBV10-3	CATRDRSTDTQYF
TRBJ1-1	TRBV10-3	CATSKSGRRTEAFF
TRBJ1-4	TRBV9	CASSVGVTENEKLFF
TRBJ1-1	TRBV7-9	CASSFGTGANTEAFF
TRBJ1-3	TRBV7-2	CASSLFPGINTIYF
TRBJ2-2	TRBV28	CASSSVGQRYTGELFF
TRBJ1-1	TRBV5-6	CASSLRALNTEAFF
TRBJ2-1	TRBV27	CASSNTGVRNEQFF
TRBJ2-3	TRBV19	CASSKGLVTDTQYF
TRBJ1-1	TRBV7-2	CASSFQGQNTEAFF
TRBJ2-7	TRBV28	CASSPIRGLSSYEQYF